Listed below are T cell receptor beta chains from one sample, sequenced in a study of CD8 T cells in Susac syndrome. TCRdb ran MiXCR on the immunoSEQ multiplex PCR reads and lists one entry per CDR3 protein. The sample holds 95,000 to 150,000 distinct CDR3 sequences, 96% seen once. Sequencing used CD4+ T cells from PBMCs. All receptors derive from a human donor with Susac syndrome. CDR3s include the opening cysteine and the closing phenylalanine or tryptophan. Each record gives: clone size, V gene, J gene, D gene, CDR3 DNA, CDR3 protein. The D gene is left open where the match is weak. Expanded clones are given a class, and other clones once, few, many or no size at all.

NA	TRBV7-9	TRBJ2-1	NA	TGTGCCAGCAGCTACGGGAGTGGGGTGAATGAGCAGTTCTTC	CASSYGSGVNEQFF
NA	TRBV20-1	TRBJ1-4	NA	TGCAGTGCTAGAGAGGCGGGACGAGACCTTAATGAAAAACTGTTTTTT	CSAREAGRDLNEKLFF
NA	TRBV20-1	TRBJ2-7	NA	TGCAGTGCGGGATTCAGGGCCGAGCAGTACTTC	CSAGFRAEQYF
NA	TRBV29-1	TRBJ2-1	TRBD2	TGCAGCTCCTCGGGGCTAGCGGGGGGCTCCTACAATGAGCAGTTCTTC	CSSSGLAGGSYNEQFF
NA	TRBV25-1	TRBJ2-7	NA	TGTGCCAGCAGGGGAGGAGGGGGCACCTACGAGCAGTACTTC	CASRGGGGTYEQYF
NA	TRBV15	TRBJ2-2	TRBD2	TGTGCCACCAGCAGAGATAGAGGATTAGCGGGGAACACCGGGGAGCTGTTTTTT	CATSRDRGLAGNTGELFF
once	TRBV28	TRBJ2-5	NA	TGTGCCAGCAGTTTAGGGGACACAGCCCAGTACTTC	CASSLGDTAQYF
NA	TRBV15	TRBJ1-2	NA	TGTGCCACCAGCCGAGAGGGACGGAACTATGGCTACACCTTC	CATSREGRNYGYTF
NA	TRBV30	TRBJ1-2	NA	TGTGCCTGGAGTGTTGGGCAGGTCGGAGGCTACACCTTC	CAWSVGQVGGYTF
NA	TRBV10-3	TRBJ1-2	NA	TGTGCCATCAGCTCGGACATACTCGGGTACACCTTC	CAISSDILGYTF
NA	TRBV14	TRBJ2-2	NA	TGTGCCAGCAGAGTGTCCGCGAACACCGGGGAGCTGTTTTTT	CASRVSANTGELFF
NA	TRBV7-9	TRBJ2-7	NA	TGTGCCAGCAGCTTTTCCGCAAGCTCCTACGAGCAGTACTTC	CASSFSASSYEQYF
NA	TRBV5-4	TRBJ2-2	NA	TGTGCCAGCAGCTCCGTAGAGGGGGCCGGGGAGCTGTTTTTT	CASSSVEGAGELFF
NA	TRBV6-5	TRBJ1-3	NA	TGTGCCAGCAGTTCCGGCGGGCCTGGAAACACCATATATTTT	CASSSGGPGNTIYF
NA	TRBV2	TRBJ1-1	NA	TGTGCCAGCAGTGAAGCGTTTGGTGACCAAGCTTTCTTT	CASSEAFGDQAFF
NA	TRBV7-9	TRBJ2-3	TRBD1	TGTGCCAGCAGCCTCATCCGGGACAGGGACGCAGATACGCAGTATTTT	CASSLIRDRDADTQYF
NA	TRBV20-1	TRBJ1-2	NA	TGCAGTGCTAGAGTGGCAGGGATCCTCTATGGCTACACCTTC	CSARVAGILYGYTF
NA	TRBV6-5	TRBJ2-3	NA	TGTGCCAGCAGTTACACGGGAGTCTCCACAGATACGCAGTATTTT	CASSYTGVSTDTQYF
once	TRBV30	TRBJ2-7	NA	TGTGCCTGGAGCCGGGGATCCCAGGAACGCGAGCAGTACTTC	CAWSRGSQEREQYF
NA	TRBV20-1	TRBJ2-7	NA	TGCAGTGCTATGGGGATATCCAAATCCGAGCAGTACTTC	CSAMGISKSEQYF
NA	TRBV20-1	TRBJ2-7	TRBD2	TGCAGTGCCCATACTAGCGGGAGGGGCTCCTACGAGCAGTACTTC	CSAHTSGRGSYEQYF
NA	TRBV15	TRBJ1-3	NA	TGTGCCACCAGCAGAGATCAGCCAGGGATACTCTCTGGAAACACCATATATTTT	CATSRDQPGILSGNTIYF
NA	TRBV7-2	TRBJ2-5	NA	TGTGCCAGCAGCCCACCTAGAATGGGGGGCCAAGGGACCCAGTACTTC	CASSPPRMGGQGTQYF
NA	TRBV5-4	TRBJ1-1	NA	TGTGCCAGCAGCACCCGACAGTTACCGAACACTGAAGCTTTCTTT	CASSTRQLPNTEAFF
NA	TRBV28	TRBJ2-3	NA	TGTGCCACCCGTCAAGGGCGGGCTGGAGATACGCAGTATTTT	CATRQGRAGDTQYF
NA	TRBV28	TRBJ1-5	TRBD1	TGTGCCAGCAGGTCCGGGACAGGGTCTTTCCAGCCCCAGCATTTT	CASRSGTGSFQPQHF
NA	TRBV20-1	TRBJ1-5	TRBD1	TGCAGTGCGTTGGGACAGACCCTCAATCAGCCCCAGCATTTT	CSALGQTLNQPQHF
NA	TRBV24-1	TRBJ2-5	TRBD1	TGTGCCACCAGTGATCCGATGAGACAGGGCGGACAAGAGACCCAGTACTTC	CATSDPMRQGGQETQYF
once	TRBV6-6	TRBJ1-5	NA	TGTGCCAGCACCCCTGCGGGGGACTGGGGGCAGCCCCAGCATTTT	CASTPAGDWGQPQHF
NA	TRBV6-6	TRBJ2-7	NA	TGTGCCAGCAGTTACGACAGGGCGGGGAGCTCCTACGAGCAGTACTTC	CASSYDRAGSSYEQYF
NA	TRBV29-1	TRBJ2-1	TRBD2	TGCAGCGTCCGGGTAGGGCTAGCGGGCACCTACAATGAGCAGTTCTTC	CSVRVGLAGTYNEQFF
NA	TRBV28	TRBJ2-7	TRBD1	TGTGCCAGCAGTCCTCGGGACAGGATTGCCTACGAGCAGTACTTC	CASSPRDRIAYEQYF
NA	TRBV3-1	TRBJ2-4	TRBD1	TGTGCCAGCAGCCCGCGACAGGGGAATGCCAAAAACATTCAGTACTTC	CASSPRQGNAKNIQYF
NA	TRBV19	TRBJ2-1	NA	TGTGCCAGTAGTATAACCCAGGGGACGAATGAGCAGTTCTTC	CASSITQGTNEQFF
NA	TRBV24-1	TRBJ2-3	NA	TGTGCCACCAGTGACCCGAGCACAGATACGCAGTATTTT	CATSDPSTDTQYF